A selection of T cell receptor beta chains follows, all from one sample in a study of blood T cell repertoires in COVID-19. Libraries were prepared by immunoSEQ multiplex PCR; TCRdb keeps only in-frame clonotypes and omits some of them. The sample carries 150,000 to 200,000 clones, more than 85% recorded once. The sample comprised peripheral blood. These receptors were collected from a man between 50 and 59 years old with acute or convalescent COVID-19. Both conserved end residues are part of each CDR3. The D gene is left open where the match is weak. Only some rows state a clone size, as once, few, many or a class for expanded clones.

clone_size j_call d_call v_call cdr3_nt cdr3_aa
- TRBJ2-5 - TRBV11-2 TGTGCCAGCAGCTTAGGGACATCTCAAGAGACCCAGTACTTC CASSLGTSQETQYF
- TRBJ1-3 - TRBV27 TGTGCCAGCAGTGACCGGCGGGGAAACACCATATATTTT CASSDRRGNTIYF
- TRBJ1-1 - TRBV20-1 TGCAGTGCTAGAGCAGGGACTGAAGCTTTCTTT CSARAGTEAFF
- TRBJ1-3 TRBD1 TRBV5-1 TGCGCCAGCAGCTTGGCGGGACAGGGCCCTGGAAACACCATATATTTT CASSLAGQGPGNTIYF
- TRBJ1-2 - TRBV6-5 TGTGCCAGCAGTTACGCCGCAGGGGACTATGGCTACACCTTC CASSYAAGDYGYTF
- TRBJ1-4 - TRBV19 TGTGCCAGCCGGGAAGGGTCGAATGAAAAACTGTTTTTT CASREGSNEKLFF
once TRBJ2-1 TRBD2 TRBV3-1/TRBV3-2 TGTGCCAGCAGCCCTCCTAGCGGGAGTTATAGTGAGCAGTTCTTC CASSPPSGSYSEQFF
once TRBJ1-1 - TRBV29-1 TGCAGCGTTTCCTCAGGGATGAACACTGAAGCTTTCTTT CSVSSGMNTEAFF
- TRBJ1-3 TRBD1 TRBV4-3 TGCGCCAGCAGCCAAGATCTCCCCTCCGTCAGCACAGGGGCCGGAAACACCATATATTTT CASSQDLPSVSTGAGNTIYF
- TRBJ1-4 - TRBV11-2 TGTGCCAGCAGCTTAATAGGGGCGAGAAATGAAAAACTGTTTTTT CASSLIGARNEKLFF
few TRBJ1-3 - TRBV3-1/TRBV3-2 TGTGCCAGCAGCCCCGTTGGAAACACCATATATTTT CASSPVGNTIYF
few TRBJ2-7 - TRBV7-2 TGTGCCAGCAGCTTTGGGGGTCCCGGGGCGGGGTACGAGCAGTACTTC CASSFGGPGAGYEQYF
- TRBJ1-6 - TRBV6-5 TGTGCCAGCAGACTGGACAGTAGATCACCCCTCCACTTT CASRLDSRSPLHF
- TRBJ2-1 TRBD2 TRBV7-9 TGTGCCAGCAGAGGGAGGGAGAAACCCTACAATGAGCAGTTCTTC CASRGREKPYNEQFF
- TRBJ2-3 TRBD2 TRBV9 TGTGCCAGCAGCGCGGCTAGCGGGAGAATGGGGGATACGCAGTATTTT CASSAASGRMGDTQYF
- TRBJ2-3 - TRBV20-1 TGCAGTGCTAGTGATACGGTTAGCGCGTCAGATACGCAGTATTTT CSASDTVSASDTQYF
- TRBJ2-5 TRBD1 TRBV6-5 TGTGCCAGCAGTTATGGACAGGGCTCGTACCAAGAGACCCAGTACTTC CASSYGQGSYQETQYF
once TRBJ1-3 - TRBV11-1 TGTGCCAGCAGCTGGGGGACAACTGGAAACACCATATATTTT CASSWGTTGNTIYF
- TRBJ1-2 - TRBV28 TGTGCCAGCAGTTTACTTTCGGGGGGCGGCTATGGCTACACCTTC CASSLLSGGGYGYTF
- TRBJ1-1 TRBD1 TRBV6-5 TGTGCCAGCAGATCGGACAGGACCACTGAAGCTTTCTTT CASRSDRTTEAFF
- TRBJ2-5 - TRBV5-1 TGCGCCAGCAGCTTGTCCAGGTTACAAGAGACCCAGTACTTC CASSLSRLQETQYF
- TRBJ1-5 TRBD1 TRBV19 TGTGCCAGTAGTAGCGGACAGGGAGAGAATCAGCCCCAGCATTTT CASSSGQGENQPQHF